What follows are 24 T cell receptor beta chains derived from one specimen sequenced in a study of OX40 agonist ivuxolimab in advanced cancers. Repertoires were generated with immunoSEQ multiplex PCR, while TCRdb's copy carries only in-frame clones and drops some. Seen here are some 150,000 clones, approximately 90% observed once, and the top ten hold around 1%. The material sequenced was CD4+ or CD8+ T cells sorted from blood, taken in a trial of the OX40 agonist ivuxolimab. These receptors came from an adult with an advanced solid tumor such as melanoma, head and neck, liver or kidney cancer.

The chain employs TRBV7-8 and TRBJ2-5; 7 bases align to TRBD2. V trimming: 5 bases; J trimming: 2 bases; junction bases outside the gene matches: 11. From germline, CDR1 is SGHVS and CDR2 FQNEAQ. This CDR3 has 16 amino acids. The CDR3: CASSPSVGRVQETQYF. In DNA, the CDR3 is TGTGCCAGCAGCCCGTCCGTAGGGAGGGTGCAAGAGACCCAGTACTTC. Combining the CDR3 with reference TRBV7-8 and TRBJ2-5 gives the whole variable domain GAGVSQSPRYKVAKRGQDVALRCDPISGHVSLFWYQQALGQGPEFLTYFQNEAQLDKSGLPSDRFFAERPEGSVSTLKIQRTQQEDSAVYLCASSPSVGRVQETQYFGPGTRLLVL.

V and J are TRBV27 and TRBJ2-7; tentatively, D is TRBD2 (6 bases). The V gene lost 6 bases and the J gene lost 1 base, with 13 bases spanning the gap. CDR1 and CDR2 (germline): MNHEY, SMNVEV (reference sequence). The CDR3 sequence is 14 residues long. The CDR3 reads CASRVAETSYEQYF. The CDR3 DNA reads TGTGCCAGCAGGGTAGCGGAAACTTCCTACGAGCAGTACTTC.

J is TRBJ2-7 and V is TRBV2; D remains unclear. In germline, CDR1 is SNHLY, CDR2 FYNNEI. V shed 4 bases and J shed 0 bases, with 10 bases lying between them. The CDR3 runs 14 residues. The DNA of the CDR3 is TGTGCCAGCAGTGCCAGGTCTACCTCCTACGAGCAGTACTTC. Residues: CASSARSTSYEQYF.

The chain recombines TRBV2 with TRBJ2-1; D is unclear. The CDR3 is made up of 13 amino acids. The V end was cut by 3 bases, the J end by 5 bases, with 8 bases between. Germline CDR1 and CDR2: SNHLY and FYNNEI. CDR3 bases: TGTGCCAGCAGTGACGGCATTGACAATGAGCAGTTCTTC. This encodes CASSDGIDNEQFF. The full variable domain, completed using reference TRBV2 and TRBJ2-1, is EPEVTQTPSHQVTQMGQEVILRCVPISNHLYFYWYRQILGQKVEFLVSFYNNEISEKSEIFDDQFSVERPDGSNFTLKIRSTKLEDSAMYFCASSDGIDNEQFFGPGTRLTVL.

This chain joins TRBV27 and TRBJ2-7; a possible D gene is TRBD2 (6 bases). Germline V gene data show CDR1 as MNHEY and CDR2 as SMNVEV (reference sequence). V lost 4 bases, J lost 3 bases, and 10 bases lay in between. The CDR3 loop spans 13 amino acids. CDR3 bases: TGTGCCAGCAGTTCAGGACTACTCTACGAGCAGTACTTC. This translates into CASSSGLLYEQYF.

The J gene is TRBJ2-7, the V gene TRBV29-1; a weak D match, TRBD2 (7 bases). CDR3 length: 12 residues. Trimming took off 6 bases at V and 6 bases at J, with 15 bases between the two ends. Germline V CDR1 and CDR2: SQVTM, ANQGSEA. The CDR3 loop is CSVAPGGPEQYF. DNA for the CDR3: TGCAGCGTGGCCCCCGGGGGGCCCGAGCAGTACTTC.

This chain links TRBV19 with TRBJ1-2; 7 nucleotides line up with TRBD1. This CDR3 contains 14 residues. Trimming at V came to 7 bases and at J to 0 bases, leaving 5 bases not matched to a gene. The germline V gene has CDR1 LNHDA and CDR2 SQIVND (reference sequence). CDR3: CASILGQTNYGYTF. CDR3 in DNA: TGTGCCAGTATCTTGGGACAGACTAACTATGGCTACACCTTC.

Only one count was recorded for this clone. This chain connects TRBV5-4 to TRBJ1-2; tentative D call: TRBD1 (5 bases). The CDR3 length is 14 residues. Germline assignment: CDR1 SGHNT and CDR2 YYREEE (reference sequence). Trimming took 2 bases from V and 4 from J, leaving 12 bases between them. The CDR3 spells CASSFAGDRYGYTF. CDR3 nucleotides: TGTGCCAGCAGCTTCGCCGGGGACCGCTATGGCTACACCTTC.

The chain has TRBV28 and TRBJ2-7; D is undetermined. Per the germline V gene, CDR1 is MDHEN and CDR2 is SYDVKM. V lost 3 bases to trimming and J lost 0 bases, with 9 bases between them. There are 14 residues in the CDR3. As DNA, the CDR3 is TGTGCCAGCAGTTTTCCTGGATTCTCCTACGAGCAGTACTTC. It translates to CASSFPGFSYEQYF.

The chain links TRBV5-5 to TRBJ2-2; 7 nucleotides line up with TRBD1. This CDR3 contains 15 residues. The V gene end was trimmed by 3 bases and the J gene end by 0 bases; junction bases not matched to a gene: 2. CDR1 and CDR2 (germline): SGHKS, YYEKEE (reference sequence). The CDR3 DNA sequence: TGTGCCAGCAGCTGGACAGGTTCGAACACCGGGGAGCTGTTTTTT. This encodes CASSWTGSNTGELFF.

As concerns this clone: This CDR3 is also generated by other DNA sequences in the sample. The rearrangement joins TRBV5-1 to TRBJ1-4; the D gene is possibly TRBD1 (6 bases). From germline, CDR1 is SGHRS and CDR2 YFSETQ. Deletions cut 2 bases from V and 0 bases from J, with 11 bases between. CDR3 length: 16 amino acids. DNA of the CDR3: TGCGCCAGCAGCTTCGCACAGGGATCAACTAATGAAAAACTGTTTTTT. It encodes CASSFAQGSTNEKLFF.

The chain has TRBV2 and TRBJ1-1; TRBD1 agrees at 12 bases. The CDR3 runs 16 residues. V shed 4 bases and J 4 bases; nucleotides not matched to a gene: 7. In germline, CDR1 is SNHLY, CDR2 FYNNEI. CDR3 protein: CASSGGTGGTGTEAFF. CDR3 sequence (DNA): TGTGCCAGCAGTGGAGGGACAGGGGGCACGGGCACTGAAGCTTTCTTT.

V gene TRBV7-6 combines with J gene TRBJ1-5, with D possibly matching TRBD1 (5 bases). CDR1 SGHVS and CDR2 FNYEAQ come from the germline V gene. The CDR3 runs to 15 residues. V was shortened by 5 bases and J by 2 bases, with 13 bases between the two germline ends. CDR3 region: CASSPNQGGNQPQHF. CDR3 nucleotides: TGTGCCAGCAGCCCGAACCAGGGAGGCAATCAGCCCCAGCATTTT.

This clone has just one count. The CDR3 here is CASSFPTDGSSYEQYF. As DNA, the CDR3 is TGTGCCAGCAGCTTCCCAACGGACGGAAGCTCCTACGAGCAGTACTTC. The chain couples TRBV7-9 to TRBJ2-7, with D unresolved. There are 16 residues in the CDR3. Germline CDR1 reads SEHNR; CDR2 reads FQNEAQ (reference sequence). V was shortened by 3 bases and J by 0 bases, with 15 bases between the two germline ends.

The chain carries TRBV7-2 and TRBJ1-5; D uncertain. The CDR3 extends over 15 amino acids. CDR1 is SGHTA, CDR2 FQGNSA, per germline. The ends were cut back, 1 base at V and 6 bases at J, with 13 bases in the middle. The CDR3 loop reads CASSLDGGIGQPQHF. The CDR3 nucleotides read TGTGCCAGCAGCTTAGACGGAGGGATAGGTCAGCCCCAGCATTTT.

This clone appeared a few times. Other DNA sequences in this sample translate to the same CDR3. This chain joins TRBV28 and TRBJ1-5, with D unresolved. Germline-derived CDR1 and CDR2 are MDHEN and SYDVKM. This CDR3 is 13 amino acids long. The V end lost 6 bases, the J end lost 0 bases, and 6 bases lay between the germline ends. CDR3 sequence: CASRLDSNQPQHF. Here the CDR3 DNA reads TGTGCCAGCAGGCTGGATAGCAATCAGCCCCAGCATTTT. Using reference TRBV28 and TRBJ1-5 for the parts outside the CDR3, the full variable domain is DVKVTQSSRYLVKRTGEKVFLECVQDMDHENMFWYRQDPGLGLRLIYFSYDVKMKEKGDIPEGYSVSREKKERFSLILESASTNQTSMYLCASRLDSNQPQHFGDGTRLSIL.

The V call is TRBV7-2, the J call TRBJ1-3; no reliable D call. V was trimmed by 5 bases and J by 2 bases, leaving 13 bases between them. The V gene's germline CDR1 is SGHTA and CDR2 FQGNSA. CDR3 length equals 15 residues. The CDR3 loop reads CASSRSTNPGNTIYF. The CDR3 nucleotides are TGTGCCAGCAGCCGCTCGACGAACCCTGGAAACACCATATATTTT.

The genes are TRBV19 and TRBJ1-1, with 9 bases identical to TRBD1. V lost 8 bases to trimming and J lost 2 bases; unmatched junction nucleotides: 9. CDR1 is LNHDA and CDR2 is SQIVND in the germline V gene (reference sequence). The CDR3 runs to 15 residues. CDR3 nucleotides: TGTGCCAGTGGTCCCGGGACAGGGTTAAACACTGAAGCTTTCTTT. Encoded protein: CASGPGTGLNTEAFF. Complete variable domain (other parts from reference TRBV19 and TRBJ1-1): DGGITQSPKYLFRKEGQNVTLSCEQNLNHDAMYWYRQDPGQGLRLIYYSQIVNDFQKGDIAEGYSVSREKKESFPLTVTSAQKNPTAFYLCASGPGTGLNTEAFFGQGTRLTVV.

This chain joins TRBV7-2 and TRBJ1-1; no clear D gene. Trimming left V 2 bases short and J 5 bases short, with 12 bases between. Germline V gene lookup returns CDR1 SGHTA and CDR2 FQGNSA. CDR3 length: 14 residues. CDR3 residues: CASSLRRGETEAFF. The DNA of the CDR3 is TGTGCCAGCAGCTTACGCCGGGGTGAGACTGAAGCTTTCTTT.

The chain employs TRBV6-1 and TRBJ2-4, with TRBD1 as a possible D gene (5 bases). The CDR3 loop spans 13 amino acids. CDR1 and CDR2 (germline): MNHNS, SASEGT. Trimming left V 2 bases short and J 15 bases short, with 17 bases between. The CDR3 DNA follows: TGTGCCAGCAGTGAAAGTTCAGGGCCCTTATGGTACTTC. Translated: CASSESSGPLWYF.

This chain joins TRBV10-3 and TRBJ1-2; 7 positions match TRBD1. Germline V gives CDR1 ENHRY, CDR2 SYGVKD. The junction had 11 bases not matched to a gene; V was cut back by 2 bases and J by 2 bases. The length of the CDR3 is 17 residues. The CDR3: CAISERSGDSSNYGYTF. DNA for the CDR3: TGTGCCATCAGTGAGCGGTCCGGGGACAGTAGCAACTATGGCTACACCTTC.

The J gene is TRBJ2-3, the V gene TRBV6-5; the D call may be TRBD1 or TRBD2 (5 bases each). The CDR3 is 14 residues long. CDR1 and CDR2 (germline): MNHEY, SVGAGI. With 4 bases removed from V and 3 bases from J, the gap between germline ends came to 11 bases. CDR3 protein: CASSLQGGTDTQYF. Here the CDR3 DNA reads TGTGCCAGCAGTTTGCAGGGCGGGACAGATACGCAGTATTTT.

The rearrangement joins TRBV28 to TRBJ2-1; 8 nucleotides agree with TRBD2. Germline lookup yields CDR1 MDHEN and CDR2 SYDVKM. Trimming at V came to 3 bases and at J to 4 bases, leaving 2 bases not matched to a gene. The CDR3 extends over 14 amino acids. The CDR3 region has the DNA TGTGCCAGCAGTTTCCGGGAGGGGTACAATGAGCAGTTCTTC. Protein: CASSFREGYNEQFF.

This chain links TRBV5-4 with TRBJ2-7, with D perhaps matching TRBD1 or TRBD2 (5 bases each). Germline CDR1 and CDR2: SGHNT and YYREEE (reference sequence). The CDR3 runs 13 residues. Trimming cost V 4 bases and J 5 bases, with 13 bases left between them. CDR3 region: CASSRWGLHEQYF. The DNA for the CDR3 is TGTGCCAGCAGCCGGTGGGGGTTACACGAGCAGTACTTC.